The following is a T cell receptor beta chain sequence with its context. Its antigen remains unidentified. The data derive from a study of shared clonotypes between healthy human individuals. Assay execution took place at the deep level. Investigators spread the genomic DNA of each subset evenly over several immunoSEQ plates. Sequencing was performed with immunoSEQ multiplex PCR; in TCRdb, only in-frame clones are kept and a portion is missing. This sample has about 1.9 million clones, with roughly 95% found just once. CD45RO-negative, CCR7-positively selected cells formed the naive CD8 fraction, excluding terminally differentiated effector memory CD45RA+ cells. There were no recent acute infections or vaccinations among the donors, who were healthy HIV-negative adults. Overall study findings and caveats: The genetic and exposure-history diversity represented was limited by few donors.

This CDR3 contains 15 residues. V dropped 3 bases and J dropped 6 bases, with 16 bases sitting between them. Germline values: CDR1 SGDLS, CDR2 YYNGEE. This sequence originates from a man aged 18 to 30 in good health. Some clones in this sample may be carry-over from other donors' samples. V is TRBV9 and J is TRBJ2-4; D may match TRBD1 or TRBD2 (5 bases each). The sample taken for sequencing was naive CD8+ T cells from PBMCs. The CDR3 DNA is TGTGCCAGCAGCGACCCCGGAAGGGACGGAAACATTCAGTACTTC. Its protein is CASSDPGRDGNIQYF.